This is a list of T cell receptor beta chains from one sample in a study of graft-versus-host responses after intestinal transplantation. Sequenced by immunoSEQ multiplex PCR; TCRdb stores in-frame clones only, minus some. The sample contains under 50,000 clones, 80% to 95% of which appear only once. The sequences come from PBMCs, collected 700 to 850 days after intestinal transplantation. The origin of the receptors is a human patient who received an intestinal transplant, so some T cells may come from the graft donor. CDR3s include the opening cysteine and the closing phenylalanine or tryptophan.

J: TRBJ2-2; length: 15; V: TRBV2; CDR3: CASSEVRGVGGELFF
J: TRBJ2-1; length: 15; V: TRBV12-5; CDR3: CASGRRTNLYNEQFF
J: TRBJ1-3; length: 14; V: TRBV5-4; CDR3: CASSLAGSGNTIYF
J: TRBJ1-5; length: 13; V: TRBV7-9; CDR3: CASSAGSNQPQHF
J: TRBJ2-7; length: 13; V: TRBV29-1; CDR3: CSVVTGERYEQYF
J: TRBJ2-3; length: 15; V: TRBV18; CDR3: CASSATAWGTDTQYF
J: TRBJ2-7; length: 15; V: TRBV15; CDR3: CATSRGGPTPYEQYF
J: TRBJ2-5; length: 11; V: TRBV7-2; CDR3: CASSFGETQYF
J: TRBJ1-4; length: 14; V: TRBV5-1; CDR3: CASSWRGLNEKLFF
J: TRBJ2-7; length: 17; V: TRBV5-4; CDR3: CASSRPGQGPNSYEQYF
J: TRBJ1-1; length: 14; V: TRBV15; CDR3: CATSRDTGTTEAFF
J: TRBJ2-5; length: 15; V: TRBV7-3; CDR3: CASSLRGTSGETQYF
J: TRBJ2-1; length: 15; V: TRBV27; CDR3: CASRIPGLDHNEQFF
J: TRBJ1-2; length: 16; V: TRBV11-2; CDR3: CASSLRDGTHNYGYTF
J: TRBJ2-6; length: 15; V: TRBV5-6; CDR3: CASSLPNSGANVLTF
J: TRBJ1-3; length: 13; V: TRBV29-1; CDR3: CSVETRASQTIYF
J: TRBJ1-1; length: 14; V: TRBV18; CDR3: CASSPYDDRAAAFF
J: TRBJ2-2; length: 15; V: TRBV9; CDR3: CASSVSSGNTGELFF
J: TRBJ2-1; length: 19; V: TRBV5-1; CDR3: CASSLVPSGGDPTYNEQFF
J: TRBJ1-2; length: 17; V: TRBV5-6; CDR3: CASSPHSTGGINYGYTF
J: TRBJ2-7; length: 16; V: TRBV28; CDR3: CASSLPGTVRSHEQYF
J: TRBJ2-7; length: 15; V: TRBV19; CDR3: CASSIDPGQTYEQYF
J: TRBJ1-5; length: 15; V: TRBV6-6; CDR3: CASSLEGGPNQPQHF
J: TRBJ1-1; length: 12; V: TRBV2; CDR3: CASSEVHTEAFF
J: TRBJ2-1; length: 15; V: TRBV18; CDR3: CASSQIAGGPNEQFF
J: TRBJ2-7; length: 14; V: TRBV12-5; CDR3: CASAPSGRGNGQYF
J: TRBJ2-1; length: 15; V: TRBV6-6; CDR3: CASSYLAGSVNEQFF
J: TRBJ2-1; length: 14; V: TRBV6-1; CDR3: CASSAKQGNSEQFF
J: TRBJ1-3; length: 14; V: TRBV25-1; CDR3: CASSRGGSGNTIYF
J: TRBJ1-6; length: 13; V: TRBV9; CDR3: CASSAIGSSPLHF
J: TRBJ2-5; length: 15; V: TRBV4-1; CDR3: CASSLGGGAQETQYF
J: TRBJ2-5; length: 15; V: TRBV7-3; CDR3: CASSPVGSEQETQYF
J: TRBJ1-4; length: 12; V: TRBV6-6; CDR3: CASNTGEEKLFF
J: TRBJ2-7; length: 14; V: TRBV9; CDR3: CASSHRTDSYEQYF
J: TRBJ2-1; length: 19; V: TRBV6-1; CDR3: CASSEGLRWTSGHDNEQFF
J: TRBJ2-5; length: 13; V: TRBV7-3; CDR3: CASSRGFEETQYF
J: TRBJ2-7; length: 14; V: TRBV11-2; CDR3: CASSLALAPYEQYF
J: TRBJ2-1; length: 11; V: TRBV6-1; CDR3: CASSEGAQQFF
J: TRBJ1-2; length: 17; V: TRBV18; CDR3: CASSPAGTGALRGGYTF
J: TRBJ2-7; length: 13; V: TRBV6-1; CDR3: CASSYTGIYEQYF
J: TRBJ2-7; length: 15; V: TRBV10-3; CDR3: CAIRSTSGGAHEQYF
J: TRBJ1-5; length: 13; V: TRBV6-5; CDR3: CASSLDYNQPQHF
J: TRBJ2-1; length: 14; V: TRBV9; CDR3: CASSPSFRGQGQFF
J: TRBJ2-7; length: 14; V: TRBV7-6; CDR3: CASSFGQGFYEQYF
J: TRBJ1-5; length: 17; V: TRBV6-1; CDR3: CASSVNPDRVSNQPQHF
J: TRBJ1-5; length: 15; V: TRBV7-9; CDR3: CASSLGQVNNQPQHF
J: TRBJ2-3; length: 16; V: TRBV19; CDR3: CASSRGRLARTDTQYF
J: TRBJ2-5; length: 15; V: TRBV7-9; CDR3: CASSLRQDRQETQYF
J: TRBJ1-1; length: 16; V: TRBV14; CDR3: CASSPNTWGAGTEAFF